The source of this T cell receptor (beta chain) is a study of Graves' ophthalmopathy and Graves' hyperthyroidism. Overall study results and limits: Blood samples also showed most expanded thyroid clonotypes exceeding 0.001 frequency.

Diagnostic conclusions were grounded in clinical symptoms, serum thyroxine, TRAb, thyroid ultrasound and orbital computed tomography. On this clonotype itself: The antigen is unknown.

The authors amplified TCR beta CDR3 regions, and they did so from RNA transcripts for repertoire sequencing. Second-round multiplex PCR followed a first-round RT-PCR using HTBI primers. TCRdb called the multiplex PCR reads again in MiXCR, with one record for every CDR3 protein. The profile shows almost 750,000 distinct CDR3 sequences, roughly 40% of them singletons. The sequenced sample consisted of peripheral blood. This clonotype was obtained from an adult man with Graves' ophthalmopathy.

The CDR3 is CASSLTGLKAFF. The CDR3 nucleotides read TGTGCCAGCAGTTTAACCGGGCTCAAAGCTTTCTTT. The gene calls are TRBV12-3 or TRBV12-4 and TRBJ1-1; D gene uncertain. Deletions cut 2 bases from V and 9 bases from J, with 10 bases between. CDR3 length: 12 residues.